This T cell receptor (beta chain) appears in the sequencing data of a study of metastatic and nonmetastatic thyroid tumors. Only a few counts were recorded for this clone. TCRdb re-called the PCR reads via MiXCR. Counted here are about 19,000 clones, approximately 24% occurring once; the ten biggest clones make up 2.5% to 3.5%. Trimming took off 7 bases at V and 8 bases at J, with 20 bases between the two ends. The CDR3 runs to 14 residues. Until they underwent thyroid surgery, no patient had received any treatment. The clonotype comes from a male donor with papillary thyroid cancer or a benign thyroid nodule (not recorded which). Some clones in this sample may be carry-over from other donors' samples. This chain joins TRBV12-3 or TRBV12-4 and TRBJ1-1; D is perhaps TRBD1 (5 bases). Sequenced input: blood. CDR3 sequence reads: CASIDRGSRGEAFF. CDR3 nucleotide sequence: TGTGCCAGCATAGACCGGGGGTCGCGGGGAGAAGCTTTCTTT.